The 3 T cell receptor beta chains listed next were all sequenced from one sample in a study of beta chain features in type 1 diabetes. The sequenced template was cDNA made from the entire isolated RNA. The method was immunoSEQ multiplex PCR; TCRdb's version includes in-frame clones alone and lacks a portion of them. The sample lists about 350,000 clones, around a fifth occurring once. Sequencing was done on a sample of naive CD4+ T cells from blood. These receptors were taken from a woman under 30 in good health.

The chain uses TRBV7-8 and TRBJ2-4; TRBD2 agrees at 15 bases. The trim removed 5 bases at V and 9 bases at J, leaving 2 bases unmatched. The CDR3 is 14 residues long. The germline gives CDR1 SGHVS, CDR2 FQNEAQ. CDR3 region: CASSTGLAGGIQYF. The CDR3 nucleotides read TGTGCCAGCAGCACGGGACTAGCGGGAGGCATTCAGTACTTC.

The rearrangement joins TRBV7-2 to TRBJ2-7; tentatively, D is TRBD1 (6 bases). Trimming took off 2 bases at V and 2 bases at J, with 13 bases between the two ends. Germline V CDR1 and CDR2: SGHTA, FQGNSA. The CDR3 extends over 15 amino acids. The CDR3 loop reads CASSLRAGEAYEQYF. CDR3 nucleotide sequence: TGTGCCAGCAGCTTACGGGCAGGGGAAGCCTACGAGCAGTACTTC. Using reference TRBV7-2 and TRBJ2-7 for the parts outside the CDR3, the full variable domain is GAGVSQSPSNKVTEKGKDVELRCDPISGHTALYWYRQSLGQGLEFLIYFQGNSAPDKSGLPSDRFSAERTGGSVSTLTIQRTQQEDSAVYLCASSLRAGEAYEQYFGPGTRLTVT.

This sequence joins TRBV15 and TRBJ1-4, with 7 bases identical to TRBD1. The CDR3 spans 18 residues. J gave up 7 bases and V 0 bases, and 14 bases lay outside the gene matches. Looked up from germline, CDR1 is LNHNV and CDR2 is YYDKDF (reference sequence). CDR3 residues: CATSRDKGADSTGEKLFF. The CDR3 DNA sequence: TGTGCCACCAGCAGAGATAAGGGGGCCGATTCTACAGGTGAAAAACTGTTTTTT.